This TCR beta chain was identified during a study of CD8 T cells in ankylosing spondylitis (TCRdb year 2017). Broadly, across the study: The study profiled T cell receptor beta repertoires in healthy donors and ankylosing spondylitis patients to find disease-linked TCR variants. The whole study cohort included 108 healthy donors and over 20 ankylosing spondylitis patients. Samples of peripheral blood were taken, and for ankylosing spondylitis patients, synovial fluid was collected as well.

Comments on this clonotype: Which antigen it targets is not known. No base qualities exist here, and no much larger clone lies one base off it.

From the germline V gene, CDR1 is KGHDR and CDR2 is SFDVKD. V is shortened by 2 bases, J by 2 bases, and the region joining them spans 10 bases. Reading from cysteine to phenylalanine, the CDR3 counts 15 amino acids. Only CDR3 DNA is held: 45 bases, read in frame from base 1. Points the paper makes about the study in general: The disease-linked clones had a CD8+ phenotype and were found at relatively low frequencies in peripheral blood. Blood from ankylosing spondylitis patients appeared to be characterized by a TCR beta motif made up of 8 or 9 highly homologous amino acid variants. Significant enrichment of the disease-linked clones was reported in matched synovial fluid samples from ankylosing spondylitis patients. Some TCR beta motif variants had previously been reported in synovial fluid and blood of reactive arthritis patients, which suggested common disease-initiation mechanisms.

The instrument was an Illumina HiSeq 2500. Quantitative 5'-RACE with molecular barcodes was the method used to prepare the TCR beta libraries. Per the original workflow: A new computational method, built on a probabilistic model of VDJ rearrangement, was used to identify disease-linked TCR variants. The raw public reads went through TCRdb reprocessing: fastp at Q25, MiXCR clone calling, in-frame beta chains kept. Each CDR3 protein appears once, grouped with its most common genes and DNA. These V and J calls are TCRdb output, not the study's own analysis. The sample yields 230,000 or so distinct CDR3 sequences; about 24% were counted once. The ten largest clones add up to approximately 0.61% of the sample.

The chain joins TRBV24-1 to TRBJ2-3, with an unclear D gene assignment. The receptor's source is a male donor with ankylosing spondylitis or in good health (not recorded which). Sequencing input: blood, either unsorted or a sorted T cell fraction (not recorded which). The nucleotides are TGTGCCACCAGTGATTCTACGAACCTCACAGATACGCAGTATTTT. Its translation is CATSDSTNLTDTQYF.